Below are 10 T cell receptor beta chains sequenced from a single sample in a study of blood T cell repertoires in COVID-19. Sequencing was performed with immunoSEQ multiplex PCR; in TCRdb, only in-frame clones are kept and a portion is missing. The data hold some 210,000 clones, with around 83% observed a single time. The sample taken for sequencing was peripheral blood. The receptor source for this set is a man aged 45-65 years with active or convalescent COVID-19.

This rearrangement joins TRBV2 to TRBJ2-1; D might be TRBD2 (5 bases). V was pared by 3 bases and J by 4 bases, with 13 bases between. CDR1 SNHLY and CDR2 FYNNEI come from the germline V gene. The CDR3 covers 15 residues. In DNA form, the CDR3 reads TGTGCCAGCAGTGACGGACTCAGTTTATACAATGAGCAGTTCTTC. As protein: CASSDGLSLYNEQFF.

The rearrangement links TRBV5-6 to TRBJ2-1; D not resolved. This CDR3 is built from 12 residues. Trimming took off 0 bases at V and 7 bases at J, with 5 bases between the two ends. In germline, CDR1 is SGHDT, CDR2 YYEEEE. CDR3 in DNA: TGTGCCAGCAGCTTGGATCGGAATGAGCAGTTCTTC. This sequence encodes CASSLDRNEQFF. The entire variable domain, with the rest obtained from reference TRBV5-6 and TRBJ2-1, is as follows: DAGVTQSPTHLIKTRGQQVTLRCSPKSGHDTVSWYQQALGQGPQFIFQYYEEEERQRGNFPDRFSGHQFPNYSSELNVNALLLGDSALYLCASSLDRNEQFFGPGTRLTVL.

CDR3 bases: TGTGCCACCCTTGGGACAGCGCCGAGCACTGAAGCTTTCTTT. Protein product: CATLGTAPSTEAFF. The chain combines TRBV10-3 with TRBJ1-1; 7 bases match TRBD1. Germline-derived CDR1 and CDR2 are ENHRY and SYGVKD. Unmatched junction bases numbered 12, after V lost 10 bases and J lost 4 bases. The CDR3 consists of 14 residues.

This chain connects TRBV9 to TRBJ1-2; D call uncertain. V lost 0 bases and J lost 3, with 12 bases in between. The germline gives CDR1 SGDLS, CDR2 YYNGEE. This CDR3 comprises 15 residues. CDR3 sequence: CASSVAPSTHYGYTF. The CDR3 DNA is TGTGCCAGCAGCGTAGCACCCTCTACGCACTATGGCTACACCTTC.

The rearrangement joins TRBV21-1 to TRBJ2-4; the D call of TRBD1 is as the table states it, not checked on the DNA. TRBV21-1 is tagged as a pseudogene. The CDR3 is 16 amino acids. CDR3 nucleotides: TGTGCCAGCAGCAGCCGTCACAGGGACCTCAAAAACATTCAGTACTTC. Amino acids: CASSSRHRDLKNIQYF.

The chain uses TRBV10-3 and TRBJ1-2, with D possibly matching TRBD1 (6 bases). The CDR3 totals 13 residues. In germline, CDR1 is ENHRY, CDR2 SYGVKD. Trimming took off 0 bases at V and 8 bases at J, with 10 bases between the two ends. Written as DNA, the CDR3 is TGTGCCATCAGTGAGTCTACAGGGAAGGGCTACACCTTC. It translates to CAISESTGKGYTF.

This clone appeared many times. The rearrangement links TRBV5-1 to TRBJ2-3, with a tentative D call TRBD2 (5 bases). The CDR3 spans 14 residues. The V end lost 6 bases, the J end lost 4 bases, and 15 bases lay between the germline ends. In germline, CDR1 is SGHRS, CDR2 YFSETQ. The CDR3 spells CASISGDGADTQYF. Here the CDR3 DNA reads TGCGCCAGCATCAGTGGCGACGGGGCAGATACGCAGTATTTT.

The chain has TRBV7-9 and TRBJ2-7, with 7 nucleotides matching TRBD1. The CDR3 is 11 amino acids. Per the germline V gene, CDR1 is SEHNR and CDR2 is FQNEAQ (reference sequence). The J segment lost 6 bases and the V segment lost 4 bases, leaving 0 bases of the junction unmatched. CDR3 DNA sequence: TGTGCCAGCAGCTCAGGGGGCGAGCAGTACTTC. It specifies CASSSGGEQYF.

This rearrangement joins TRBV9 to TRBJ1-1; D is unresolved. The V end was cut by 4 bases, the J end by 3 bases, with 10 bases between. The germline CDR1 and CDR2 sequences are SGDLS and YYNGEE. The CDR3 sequence is 13 residues long. The CDR3 nucleotides read TGTGCCAGCAGCCCTCGCCCGGACACTGAAGCTTTCTTT. It yields the protein CASSPRPDTEAFF.

The genes are TRBV19 and TRBJ1-1, with 11 nucleotides matching TRBD1. Looked up from germline, CDR1 is LNHDA and CDR2 is SQIVND (reference sequence). The CDR3 spans 16 residues. J gave up 4 bases and V 5 bases, and 9 bases lay outside the gene matches. The CDR3 nucleotides are TGTGCCAGTAGTCTCGGACAGGGGGCTGGGGGCACTGAAGCTTTCTTT. Translated, it gives CASSLGQGAGGTEAFF.